Below, 23 T cell receptor beta chains from the same sample are listed, as sequenced in a study of blood T cell repertoires in COVID-19. Measured with immunoSEQ multiplex PCR; TCRdb has only the in-frame clones, and not every one. The repertoire has some 50,000 clones, more than 70% of them found once; the top ten carry about 15%. The material sequenced was peripheral blood. These receptors were taken from a human donor in a cohort sampled during active COVID-19.

CDR3 region: CASSLRQGAPFYGYTF. In DNA form, the CDR3 reads TGTGCCAGCAGCCTGAGACAGGGGGCCCCTTTCTATGGCTACACCTTC. V gene TRBV7-2 combines with J gene TRBJ1-2; TRBD1 matches 10 bases. Germline CDR1 is SGHTA and CDR2 is FQGNSA. The CDR3 spans 16 residues. J was trimmed by 4 bases and V by 5 bases; bases with no gene match: 10. Complete variable domain (other parts from reference TRBV7-2 and TRBJ1-2): GAGVSQSPSNKVTEKGKDVELRCDPISGHTALYWYRQSLGQGLEFLIYFQGNSAPDKSGLPSDRFSAERTGGSVSTLTIQRTQQEDSAVYLCASSLRQGAPFYGYTFGSGTRLTVV.

This clone came up a few times. This sequence joins TRBV7-9 and TRBJ2-7, with D possibly matching TRBD2 (5 bases). The CDR3 loop spans 14 amino acids. With 1 base removed from V and 7 bases from J, the gap between germline ends came to 14 bases. The germline V gene encodes CDR1 SEHNR and CDR2 FQNEAQ (reference sequence). The CDR3 sequence is CASSLERSPGEQYF. The CDR3, as DNA: TGTGCCAGCAGCTTAGAGCGTTCGCCGGGGGAGCAGTACTTC.

The genes are TRBV6-5 and TRBJ1-3; a weak D match, TRBD1 (5 bases). CDR3 length: 16 amino acids. Trimming cost V 0 bases and J 7 bases, with 16 bases left between them. Germline-derived CDR1 and CDR2 are MNHEY and SVGAGI. The CDR3 sequence: CASSYSRTPSENTIYF. DNA of the CDR3: TGTGCCAGCAGTTACTCGAGGACACCCTCGGAGAACACCATATATTTT.

This chain joins TRBV4-1 and TRBJ2-1, with 7 positions matching TRBD2. This CDR3 comprises 15 residues. The junction had 1 base not matched to a gene; V was cut back by 1 base and J by 1 base. CDR1 and CDR2 (germline): MGHRA, YSYEKL. The CDR3 is CASSQGGGSYNEQFF. Here the CDR3 DNA reads TGCGCCAGCAGCCAAGGCGGGGGTTCCTACAATGAGCAGTTCTTC.

This chain links TRBV6-5 with TRBJ2-5, with 10 positions matching TRBD2. Germline CDR1 reads MNHEY; CDR2 reads SVGAGI. With V trimmed by 8 bases and J by 5 bases, 8 bases remained unmatched. The CDR3 loop spans 14 amino acids. The CDR3 here is CASRAGGIAETQYF. The DNA for the CDR3 is TGTGCCAGCCGAGCGGGAGGGATCGCGGAGACCCAGTACTTC.

J is TRBJ2-3 and V is TRBV19, with 10 bases matching TRBD2. Germline V gene data show CDR1 as LNHDA and CDR2 as SQIVND (reference sequence). V shed 5 bases, J shed 1 base, and the junction held 6 bases outside the gene matches. The CDR3 length is 16 residues. CDR3: CASSPRTSGGTDTQYF. The CDR3, as DNA: TGTGCCAGTAGTCCCCGGACTAGCGGAGGCACAGATACGCAGTATTTT. The full variable domain, with the rest looked up from reference TRBV19 and TRBJ2-3, is DGGITQSPKYLFRKEGQNVTLSCEQNLNHDAMYWYRQDPGQGLRLIYYSQIVNDFQKGDIAEGYSVSREKKESFPLTVTSAQKNPTAFYLCASSPRTSGGTDTQYFGPGTRLTVL.

The chain combines TRBV7-8 with TRBJ1-1, with TRBD1 identical over 9 bases. This CDR3 comprises 15 residues. The germline V gene has CDR1 SGHVS and CDR2 FQNEAQ. V lost 5 bases to trimming and J lost 4 bases; unmatched junction nucleotides: 8. The CDR3 here is CASSHTRTGVTEAFF. As DNA, the CDR3 is TGTGCCAGCAGCCATACCCGGACAGGGGTCACTGAAGCTTTCTTT.

This chain connects TRBV9 to TRBJ2-1; 10 nucleotides align to TRBD2. The CDR3 extends over 15 amino acids. Germline V lookup: CDR1 SGDLS, CDR2 YYNGEE. With V trimmed by 6 bases and J by 3 bases, 6 bases remained unmatched. The CDR3 region is CASTPGLADYNEQFF. CDR3 bases: TGTGCCAGCACCCCCGGACTAGCGGACTACAATGAGCAGTTCTTC.

The V and J genes are TRBV19 and TRBJ2-6; perhaps TRBD1 as D (5 bases). Per the germline V gene, CDR1 is LNHDA and CDR2 is SQIVND (reference sequence). The CDR3 contains 18 residues. Trimming left V 1 base short and J 4 bases short, with 17 bases between. CDR3 in amino acids: CASSIGGALVGGANVLTF. The CDR3 bases are TGTGCCAGTAGTATAGGTGGGGCCCTCGTGGGAGGGGCCAACGTCCTGACTTTC.

The chain carries TRBV7-2 and TRBJ2-2, with 8 bases lining up with TRBD1. CDR1 is SGHTA, CDR2 FQGNSA, per germline. The CDR3 runs to 16 residues. Trimming cost V 2 bases and J 2 bases; bases outside gene matches: 4. DNA for the CDR3: TGTGCCAGCAGCTTATTAGGACAGGGCAACACCGGGGAGCTGTTTTTT. This gives the protein CASSLLGQGNTGELFF.

The genes are TRBV7-2 and TRBJ1-1; D may be TRBD1 (6 bases). This CDR3 comprises 14 residues. Trimming took 3 bases from V and 0 from J, leaving 8 bases between them. From germline, CDR1 is SGHTA and CDR2 FQGNSA. This CDR3 is CASSLGTLNTEAFF. The CDR3 DNA sequence: TGTGCCAGCAGCTTGGGGACATTGAACACTGAAGCTTTCTTT.

The V call is TRBV7-2, the J call TRBJ2-7; TRBD2 agrees at 12 bases. The J segment lost 2 bases and the V segment lost 0 bases, leaving 2 bases of the junction unmatched. This CDR3 is built from 16 residues. Germline CDR1 and CDR2: SGHTA and FQGNSA. The CDR3 sequence: CASSLARTSGTYEQYF. The CDR3, as DNA: TGTGCCAGCAGCTTAGCTAGGACTAGCGGGACCTACGAGCAGTACTTC.

The V gene is TRBV5-1, the J gene TRBJ1-1; TRBD1 matches at 7 bases. V shed 5 bases, J shed 0 bases, and the junction held 13 bases outside the gene matches. In germline, CDR1 is SGHRS, CDR2 YFSETQ. The CDR3 has 17 amino acids. In nucleotides, the CDR3 is TGCGCCAGCAGGCACTATCAGGGGGGCGCGATGAACACTGAAGCTTTCTTT. It codes for CASRHYQGGAMNTEAFF.

The chain recombines TRBV3-1 (or the pseudogene TRBV3-2) with TRBJ1-4, with D perhaps TRBD1 (5 bases). This CDR3 spans 14 amino acids. With 3 bases removed from V and 8 bases from J, the gap between germline ends came to 13 bases. The germline CDR1 and CDR2 sequences are LGHDT and YNNKEL (reference sequence). The CDR3 here is CASSQGGSGEKLFF. The CDR3 nucleotides read TGTGCCAGCAGCCAGGGGGGATCGGGAGAAAAACTGTTTTTT.

The chain combines TRBV19 with TRBJ1-1; 8 bases fit TRBD1. Germline values: CDR1 LNHDA, CDR2 SQIVND (reference sequence). The J segment lost 5 bases and the V segment lost 6 bases, leaving 8 bases of the junction unmatched. The CDR3 has 14 residues. This CDR3 is CASRGQGGITEAFF. CDR3 bases: TGTGCCAGTAGAGGACAGGGAGGTATTACTGAAGCTTTCTTT. The full variable domain, completed using reference TRBV19 and TRBJ1-1, is DGGITQSPKYLFRKEGQNVTLSCEQNLNHDAMYWYRQDPGQGLRLIYYSQIVNDFQKGDIAEGYSVSREKKESFPLTVTSAQKNPTAFYLCASRGQGGITEAFFGQGTRLTVV.

This chain links TRBV4-3 with TRBJ2-1; 7 bases map to TRBD2. Looked up from germline, CDR1 is LGHNA and CDR2 is YSLEER. This CDR3 region has 19 residues. V shed 0 bases and J 0 bases; nucleotides not matched to a gene: 11. CDR3 residues: CASSQDARGTISSYNEQFF. The DNA for the CDR3 is TGCGCCAGCAGCCAAGATGCGCGGGGGACCATAAGCTCCTACAATGAGCAGTTCTTC.

The chain uses TRBV6-5 and TRBJ1-3; 9 bases match TRBD1. This CDR3 region has 15 residues. Germline CDR1 reads MNHEY; CDR2 reads SVGAGI. V lost 6 bases to trimming and J lost 5 bases; unmatched junction nucleotides: 8. DNA of the CDR3: TGTGCCAGCAGCCCCCACAGGGGGCAGAGAAACACCATATATTTT. Amino acid sequence: CASSPHRGQRNTIYF.

V usage is TRBV6-2 or TRBV6-3 and J usage is TRBJ2-7, with D maybe TRBD2 (6 bases). Germline-derived CDR1 and CDR2 are MNHEY and SVGEGT. The CDR3 sequence is 15 residues long. V dropped 2 bases and J dropped 6 bases, with 17 bases sitting between them. The CDR3 nucleotides read TGTGCCAGCAGTTACCCTTCCGGGGGTCGGTTCGAGCAGTACTTC. It codes for CASSYPSGGRFEQYF.

This clone came up once. The genes are TRBV5-6 and TRBJ1-2, with TRBD1 matching 7 bases. The CDR3 loop spans 15 amino acids. J was trimmed by 4 bases and V by 2 bases; bases with no gene match: 8. Germline V CDR1 and CDR2: SGHDT, YYEEEE. The CDR3 coding sequence is TGTGCCAGCAGCTTAACAGGGGCGCAGGGCTATGGCTACACCTTC. Its protein product is CASSLTGAQGYGYTF.

V and J are TRBV20-1 and TRBJ1-5; D unclear. CDR1 is DFQATT and CDR2 is SNEGSKA in the germline V gene (reference sequence). CDR3 size: 13 residues. The V end lost 3 bases, the J end lost 3 bases, and 9 bases lay between the germline ends. Written as DNA, the CDR3 is TGCAGTGCTAGTATCAGCGCCAATCAGCCCCAGCATTTT. It encodes CSASISANQPQHF.

V gene TRBV10-3 combines with J gene TRBJ2-1, with 10 bases identical to TRBD1. The length of the CDR3 is 13 residues. The germline V gene has CDR1 ENHRY and CDR2 SYGVKD. V trimming: 9 bases; J trimming: 3 bases; junction bases outside the gene matches: 2. The CDR3 sequence is CAIRDRGYNEQFF. The DNA for the CDR3 is TGTGCCATACGGGACAGGGGCTACAATGAGCAGTTCTTC.

This rearrangement joins TRBV9 to TRBJ1-4, with TRBD1 matching 10 bases. Germline trimming cut 4 bases from V and 4 bases from J; bases unmatched to any gene: 7. Germline CDR1 and CDR2: SGDLS and YYNGEE. The length of the CDR3 is 16 residues. The CDR3 reads CASSSQRTGGNEKLFF. CDR3 DNA: TGTGCCAGCAGCTCACAGCGGACAGGGGGTAATGAAAAACTGTTTTTT.

V gene TRBV18 combines with J gene TRBJ2-2; D unresolved. The CDR3 runs 15 residues. Per the germline V gene, CDR1 is KGHSH and CDR2 is LQKENI. V gave up 3 bases and J gave up 3 bases, with 11 bases separating them. DNA of the CDR3: TGTGCCAGCTCACCGGTGCGAGGTTACACCGGGGAGCTGTTTTTT. This gives the protein CASSPVRGYTGELFF.